One and the same sample provided the 27 T cell receptor beta chains below, sequenced in a study of T cells in Graves' hyperthyroidism and ophthalmopathy. Researchers took RNA transcripts and amplified the TCR beta CDR3 regions from them. The HTBI primer set served for first-round RT-PCR of the TCR CDR3. TCRdb reanalysed the multiplex PCR reads using MiXCR and keeps one entry per CDR3 protein. The sample has hundreds of thousands of distinct CDR3 sequences, almost 25% seen once. Sequenced input: blood. These receptors were collected from a woman aged 40 to 50 with Graves' ophthalmopathy.

This clonotype appeared many times. This sequence joins TRBV28 and TRBJ1-2; the D gene is possibly TRBD1 (6 bases). The CDR3 consists of 13 residues. V lost 6 bases, J lost 8 bases, and 16 bases lay in between. Germline V lookup: CDR1 MDHEN, CDR2 SYDVKM. The CDR3: CASRSTAGQGYTF. In DNA form, the CDR3 reads TGTGCCAGCAGATCAACCGCCGGACAGGGCTACACCTTC.

This clonotype was counted a few times. The gene calls are TRBV5-5 and TRBJ1-5; weak D call: TRBD1 (5 bases). Germline assignment: CDR1 SGHKS and CDR2 YYEKEE (reference sequence). V was trimmed by 4 bases and J by 0 bases, leaving 11 bases between them. The CDR3 contains 15 residues. CDR3 protein: CASSGGPHSNQPQHF. The CDR3 nucleotides read TGTGCCAGCAGCGGGGGACCGCATAGCAATCAGCCCCAGCATTTT.

This clonotype was observed many times. The rearrangement uses TRBV19 and TRBJ1-1, with TRBD1 as a possible D gene (6 bases). V lost 7 bases, J lost 1 base, and 10 bases lay in between. This CDR3 is 13 amino acids long. Germline CDR1 LNHDA, CDR2 SQIVND (reference sequence). CDR3 in DNA: TGTGCCAGTAAGCGGGGGGCGAACACTGAAGCTTTCTTT. Translation gives CASKRGANTEAFF.

The rearrangement uses TRBV6-1 and TRBJ2-7; D ambiguous. The CDR3 is 13 residues long. CDR1 is MNHNS and CDR2 is SASEGT in the germline V gene. V was clipped by 7 bases and J by 0 bases, with 10 bases between them. CDR3 coding DNA: TGTGCCAGCACTCTCGGCCCCTCCTACGAGCAGTACTTC. As protein: CASTLGPSYEQYF.

This chain connects TRBV28 to TRBJ1-6; D unresolved. V lost 2 bases and J 7 bases, leaving 15 bases between the germline ends. The germline gives CDR1 MDHEN, CDR2 SYDVKM. The CDR3 runs 16 residues. The CDR3 spells CASSLIPPGENSPLHF. CDR3 DNA: TGTGCCAGCAGTTTAATCCCCCCTGGGGAGAATTCACCCCTCCACTTT.

This clonotype was observed at least ten times. The junction differs from germline at one of its ends, possibly a read error. The V gene is TRBV27, the J gene TRBJ1-1; 7 nucleotides agree with TRBD1. Germline loops: CDR1 MNHEY, CDR2 SMNVEV (reference sequence). CDR3 length equals 14 residues. CDR3 DNA: TGTGCCAGCAGTTCCTCGGACAGGAACACTGAAGCTTCCTTT. It encodes CASSSSDRNTEASF.

This clonotype was counted ten times or more. The chain couples TRBV11-2 to TRBJ2-7, with 10 nucleotides matching TRBD2. The V and J ends lost 3 bases and 5 bases, in that order; junction bases with no gene match: 10. The CDR3 consists of 16 residues. Germline CDR1 is SGHAT and CDR2 is FQNNGV. CDR3 sequence (DNA): TGTGCCAGCAGCTTTTGGGTTGGGCTAGCGGGAGACGAGCAGTACTTC. Translated, it gives CASSFWVGLAGDEQYF.

This clonotype was recorded at least ten times. The rearrangement links TRBV11-2 to TRBJ1-1; no definite D call. CDR3 length: 15 amino acids. Germline V gene sequence: CDR1 SGHAT, CDR2 FQNNGV. Trimming stripped 0 bases from V and 1 base from J, with 9 bases between. CDR3 loop: CASSLDYLGNTEAFF. The CDR3 region has the DNA TGTGCCAGCAGCTTAGACTACCTAGGGAACACTGAAGCTTTCTTT. Full variable domain (remainder filled in from reference TRBV11-2 and TRBJ1-1): EAGVAQSPRYKIIEKRQSVAFWCNPISGHATLYWYQQILGQGPKLLIQFQNNGVVDDSQLPKDRFSAERLKGVDSTLKIQPAKLEDSAVYLCASSLDYLGNTEAFFGQGTRLTVV.

This clonotype has a count of ten or more. DNA of the CDR3: TGTGCCAGCAGAGCCGGGACTAGCGGGAGTTGGGATGAGCAGTTCTTC. Translated, it gives CASRAGTSGSWDEQFF. J is TRBJ2-1 and V is TRBV2; 14 bases are a match to TRBD2. CDR3 length: 16 amino acids. The germline gives CDR1 SNHLY, CDR2 FYNNEI. J was trimmed by 8 bases and V by 6 bases; bases with no gene match: 9.

The chain is built from TRBV28 and TRBJ1-1; 7 positions match TRBD1. The CDR3 is 12 residues long. From germline, CDR1 is MDHEN and CDR2 SYDVKM. After removal of 4 bases from V and 6 bases from J, the junction contained 2 bases not matched to a gene. CDR3 sequence: CASSYTGAEAFF. CDR3 nucleotides: TGTGCCAGCAGTTACACAGGGGCTGAAGCTTTCTTT.

This clonotype was seen a few times. V usage is TRBV28 and J usage is TRBJ2-7; D is unresolved. The CDR3 is 13 amino acids. Looked up from germline, CDR1 is MDHEN and CDR2 is SYDVKM. V lost 6 bases, J lost 1 base, and 10 bases lay in between. CDR3 residues: CASSIRRSYEQYF. The CDR3 DNA is TGTGCCAGCAGCATCAGGCGGTCCTACGAGCAGTACTTC.

This clonotype showed up many times. V is TRBV6-5 and J is TRBJ1-6; tentatively, D is TRBD1 (6 bases). V was clipped by 6 bases and J by 3 bases, with 6 bases between them. The CDR3 contains 13 residues. Germline V gene sequence: CDR1 MNHEY, CDR2 SVGAGI. The CDR3 region is CASRGHYNSPLHF. CDR3 bases: TGTGCCAGCAGGGGACACTATAATTCACCCCTCCACTTT.

Here the CDR3 reads CASSLLVQNGYTF. The CDR3 bases are TGTGCCAGCAGTTTATTAGTCCAAAATGGCTACACCTTC. This rearrangement joins TRBV12-3 or TRBV12-4 to TRBJ1-2, with D unclear. The CDR3 is 13 residues long. V was cut by 2 bases and J by 6 bases, with 10 bases left in between.

Ten or more counts support this clonotype. The rearrangement joins TRBV5-1 to TRBJ1-1; a weak D match, TRBD1 (5 bases). Germline CDR1 reads SGHRS; CDR2 reads YFSETQ. The CDR3 contains 13 residues. Trimming stripped 6 bases from V and 0 bases from J, with 9 bases between. DNA for the CDR3: TGCGCCAGCAAGTTAGGGGTGAACACTGAAGCTTTCTTT. It yields the protein CASKLGVNTEAFF. The entire variable domain, with the rest obtained from reference TRBV5-1 and TRBJ1-1, is as follows: KAGVTQTPRYLIKTRGQQVTLSCSPISGHRSVSWYQQTPGQGLQFLFEYFSETQRNKGNFPGRFSGRQFSNSRSEMNVSTLELGDSALYLCASKLGVNTEAFFGQGTRLTVV.

This clonotype was counted ten times or more. The J gene is TRBJ1-2, the V gene TRBV12-3 or TRBV12-4; 8 bases align to TRBD1. Losses at the gene ends were 6 bases for V and 4 bases for J; bases not matched to a gene: 4. CDR3 length: 13 amino acids. CDR3 region: CASSPTGVYGYTF. CDR3 nucleotides: TGTGCCAGCAGCCCGACAGGGGTCTATGGCTACACCTTC.

This clonotype was detected many times. V and J are TRBV5-1 and TRBJ2-7; possible D gene TRBD1, 6 bases. Per germline, CDR1 SGHRS and CDR2 YFSETQ. The CDR3 totals 14 residues. V lost 0 bases and J 2 bases, leaving 9 bases between the germline ends. The CDR3 spells CASSLGTVTYEQYF. As DNA, the CDR3 is TGCGCCAGCAGCTTGGGGACAGTCACCTACGAGCAGTACTTC.

This clonotype was seen at least ten times. The gene calls are TRBV9 and TRBJ2-7; 7 nucleotides match TRBD1. V dropped 3 bases and J dropped 1; count of bases not matched to a gene: 10. Germline CDR1 is SGDLS and CDR2 is YYNGEE. The length of the CDR3 is 16 residues. The CDR3 sequence is CASSGSRDSPSYEQYF. The DNA of the CDR3 is TGTGCCAGCAGCGGATCGAGGGACAGTCCTTCCTACGAGCAGTACTTC.

The chain uses TRBV28 and TRBJ2-4, with 8 positions matching TRBD1. J lost 7 bases, V lost 4 bases, and 3 bases had no gene match. This CDR3 has 13 residues. Germline V gene data show CDR1 as MDHEN and CDR2 as SYDVKM. For the CDR3, the DNA is TGTGCCAGCAGTTGGACAGGGAACAACATTCAGTACTTC. Translating it yields CASSWTGNNIQYF.

The chain uses TRBV6-5 and TRBJ2-5; possible D gene TRBD2, 5 bases. The germline gives CDR1 MNHEY, CDR2 SVGAGI. The CDR3 contains 13 residues. Trimming cost V 4 bases and J 9 bases, with 15 bases left between them. The CDR3 nucleotides are TGTGCCAGCAGTTGGGGAAGGAGGATGGCCCAGTACTTC. Amino acid sequence: CASSWGRRMAQYF.

V gene TRBV6-2 or TRBV6-3 combines with J gene TRBJ2-7; D remains unclear. The CDR3 is 13 residues long. The V end lost 2 bases, the J end lost 3 bases, and 8 bases lay between the germline ends. Germline values: CDR1 MNHEY, CDR2 SVGEGT. The CDR3: CASSYVLVYEQYF. The CDR3 nucleotides are TGTGCCAGCAGTTACGTCCTAGTCTACGAGCAGTACTTC.

The chain combines TRBV6-1 with TRBJ2-5; D is unresolved. The CDR3 consists of 13 residues. V shed 3 bases and J shed 5 bases, with 10 bases lying between them. Germline V CDR1 and CDR2: MNHNS, SASEGT. The CDR3: CASSDADGETQYF. The DNA for the CDR3 is TGTGCCAGCAGTGATGCGGACGGGGAGACCCAGTACTTC.

The CDR3 nucleotides are TGTGCCACCAGCAGAGATCCGGGCCAGCCCCAGCATTTT. Its translation: CATSRDPGQPQHF. The chain couples TRBV15 to TRBJ1-5; no clear D. CDR1 and CDR2 (germline): LNHNV, YYDKDF (reference sequence). V was pared by 0 bases and J by 7 bases, with 7 bases between. The length of the CDR3 is 13 residues.

The chain carries TRBV6-2 or TRBV6-3 and TRBJ2-5; 10 bases map to TRBD2. CDR1 and CDR2 from the germline V gene are MNHEY and SVGEGT. V dropped 2 bases and J dropped 1; count of bases not matched to a gene: 4. This CDR3 has 16 amino acids. The chain's CDR3 is CASSYGLAGVQETQYF. For the CDR3, the DNA is TGTGCCAGCAGTTACGGGCTAGCGGGGGTCCAAGAGACCCAGTACTTC.

This clonotype has ten or more counts. This rearrangement joins TRBV12-3 or TRBV12-4 to TRBJ2-4; unclear D gene. The V end was cut by 6 bases, the J end by 0 bases, with 12 bases between. The CDR3 extends over 15 amino acids. CDR3 sequence (DNA): TGTGCCAGCAGCCAATCCCGAGTAGCCAAAAACATTCAGTACTTC. It codes for CASSQSRVAKNIQYF.

This clonotype was detected ten times or more. The chain links TRBV6-5 to TRBJ1-5; a possible D gene is TRBD1 (6 bases). The CDR3 totals 16 residues. The V gene's germline CDR1 is MNHEY and CDR2 SVGAGI. Trimming left V 7 bases short and J 2 bases short, with 18 bases between. Here the CDR3 DNA reads TGTGCCAGCAAACGGGCAGGGGTAGAGGGCAATCAGCCCCAGCATTTT. Residues: CASKRAGVEGNQPQHF.

This clonotype has at least ten counts. V and J are TRBV4-1 and TRBJ2-7, with TRBD2 matching over 8 bases. This CDR3 contains 14 residues. Germline CDR1 MGHRA, CDR2 YSYEKL. The V segment lost 1 base and the J segment 4 bases; nucleotides outside the gene matches: 3. This CDR3 is CASSQGSSGYEQYF. CDR3 in DNA: TGCGCCAGCAGCCAAGGATCTAGCGGGTACGAGCAGTACTTC.

The chain uses TRBV28 and TRBJ2-7; D is undetermined. The CDR3 covers 14 residues. CDR1 is MDHEN, CDR2 SYDVKM, per germline. V dropped 4 bases and J dropped 0 bases, with 10 bases sitting between them. CDR3 region: CASSSRVPSYEQYF. In DNA form, the CDR3 reads TGTGCCAGCAGTTCCCGGGTCCCCTCCTACGAGCAGTACTTC.